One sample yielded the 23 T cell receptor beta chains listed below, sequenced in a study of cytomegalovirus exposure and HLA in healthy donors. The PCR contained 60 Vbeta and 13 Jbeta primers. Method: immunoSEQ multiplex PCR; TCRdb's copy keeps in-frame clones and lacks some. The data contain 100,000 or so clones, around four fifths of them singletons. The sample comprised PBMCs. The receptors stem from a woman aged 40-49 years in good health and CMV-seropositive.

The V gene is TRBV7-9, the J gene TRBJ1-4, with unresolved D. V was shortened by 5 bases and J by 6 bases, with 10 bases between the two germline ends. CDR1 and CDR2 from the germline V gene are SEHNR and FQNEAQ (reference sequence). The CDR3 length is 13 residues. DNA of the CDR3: TGTGCCAGCAGCCCCCGAGGAGATGAAAAACTGTTTTTT. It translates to CASSPRGDEKLFF.

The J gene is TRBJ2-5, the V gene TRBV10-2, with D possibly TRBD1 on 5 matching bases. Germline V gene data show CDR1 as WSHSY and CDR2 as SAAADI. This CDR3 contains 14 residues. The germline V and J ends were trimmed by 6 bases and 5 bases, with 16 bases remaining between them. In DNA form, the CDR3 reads TGCGCCAGCAGCTCAGGGATTCTGGAGGAGACCCAGTACTTC. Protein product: CASSSGILEETQYF.

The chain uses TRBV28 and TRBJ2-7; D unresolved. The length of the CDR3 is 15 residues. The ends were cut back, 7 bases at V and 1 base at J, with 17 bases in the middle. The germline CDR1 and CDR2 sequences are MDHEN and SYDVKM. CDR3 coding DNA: TGTGCCAGCACCCTGGGTTCGGAGAGGTCCTACGAGCAGTACTTC. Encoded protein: CASTLGSERSYEQYF. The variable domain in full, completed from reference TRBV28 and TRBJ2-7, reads DVKVTQSSRYLVKRTGEKVFLECVQDMDHENMFWYRQDPGLGLRLIYFSYDVKMKEKGDIPEGYSVSREKKERFSLILESASTNQTSMYLCASTLGSERSYEQYFGPGTRLTVT.

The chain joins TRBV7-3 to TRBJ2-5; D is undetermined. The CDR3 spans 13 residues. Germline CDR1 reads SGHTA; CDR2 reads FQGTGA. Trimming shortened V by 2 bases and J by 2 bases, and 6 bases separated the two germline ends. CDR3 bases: TGTGCCAGCAGCTTACACTCACAAGAGACCCAGTACTTC. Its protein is CASSLHSQETQYF.

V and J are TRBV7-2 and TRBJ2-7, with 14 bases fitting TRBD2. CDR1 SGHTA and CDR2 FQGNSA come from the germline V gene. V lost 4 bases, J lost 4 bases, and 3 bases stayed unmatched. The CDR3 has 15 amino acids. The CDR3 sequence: CASSSRTSGRYEQYF. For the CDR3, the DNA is TGTGCCAGCAGCTCCCGGACTAGCGGGAGGTACGAGCAGTACTTC.

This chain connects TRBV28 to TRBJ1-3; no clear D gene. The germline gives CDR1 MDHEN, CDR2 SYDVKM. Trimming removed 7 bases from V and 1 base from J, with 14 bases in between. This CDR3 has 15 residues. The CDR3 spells CASNLPSGSGNTIYF. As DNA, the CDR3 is TGTGCCAGCAACCTACCGTCGGGGTCTGGAAACACCATATATTTT.

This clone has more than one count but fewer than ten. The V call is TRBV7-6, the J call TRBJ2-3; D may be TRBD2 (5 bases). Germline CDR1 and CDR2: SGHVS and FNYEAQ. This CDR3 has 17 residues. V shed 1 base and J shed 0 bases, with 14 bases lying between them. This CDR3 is CASSLVTLGSSTDTQYF. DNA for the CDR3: TGTGCCAGCAGCTTAGTTACGCTAGGGAGCAGCACAGATACGCAGTATTTT.

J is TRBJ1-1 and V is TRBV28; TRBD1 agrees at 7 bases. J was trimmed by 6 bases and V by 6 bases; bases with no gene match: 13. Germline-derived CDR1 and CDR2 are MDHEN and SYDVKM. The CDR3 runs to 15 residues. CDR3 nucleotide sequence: TGTGCCAGCAGGGGGGACCGGGACAGTTTCCCTGAAGCTTTCTTT. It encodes CASRGDRDSFPEAFF.

The CDR3 bases are TGTGCCAGCAGCCCCCGGGGGAACACCGGGGAGCTGTTTTTT. It encodes CASSPRGNTGELFF. V usage is TRBV5-4 and J usage is TRBJ2-2; perhaps TRBD2 as D (5 bases). This CDR3 region has 14 residues. The germline V gene encodes CDR1 SGHNT and CDR2 YYREEE (reference sequence). V was trimmed by 4 bases and J by 1 base, leaving 8 bases between them.

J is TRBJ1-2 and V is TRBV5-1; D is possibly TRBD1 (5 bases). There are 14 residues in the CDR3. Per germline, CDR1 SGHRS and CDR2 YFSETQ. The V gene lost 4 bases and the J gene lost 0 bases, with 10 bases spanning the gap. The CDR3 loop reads CASSLTGTNYGYTF. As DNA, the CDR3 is TGCGCCAGCAGCCTTACAGGCACTAACTATGGCTACACCTTC.

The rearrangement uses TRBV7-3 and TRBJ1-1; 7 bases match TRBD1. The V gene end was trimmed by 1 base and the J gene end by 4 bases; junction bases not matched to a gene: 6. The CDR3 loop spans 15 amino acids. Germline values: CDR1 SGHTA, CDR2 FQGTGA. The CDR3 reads CASSLKGARSTEAFF. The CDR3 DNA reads TGTGCCAGCAGCTTAAAGGGGGCGAGAAGCACTGAAGCTTTCTTT. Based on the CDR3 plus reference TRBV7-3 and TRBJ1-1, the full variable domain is GAGVSQTPSNKVTEKGKYVELRCDPISGHTALYWYRQSLGQGPEFLIYFQGTGAADDSGLPNDRFFAVRPEGSVSTLKIQRTERGDSAVYLCASSLKGARSTEAFFGQGTRLTVV.

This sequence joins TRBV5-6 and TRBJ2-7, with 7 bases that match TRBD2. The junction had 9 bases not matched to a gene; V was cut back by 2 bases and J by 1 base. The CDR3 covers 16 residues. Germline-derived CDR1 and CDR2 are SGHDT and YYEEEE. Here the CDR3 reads CASSFPLTSVSYEQYF. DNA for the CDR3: TGTGCCAGCAGCTTCCCACTAACTAGCGTATCCTACGAGCAGTACTTC.

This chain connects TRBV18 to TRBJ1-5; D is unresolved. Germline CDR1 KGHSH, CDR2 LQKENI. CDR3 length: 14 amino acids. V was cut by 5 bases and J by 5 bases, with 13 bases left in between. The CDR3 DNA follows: TGTGCCAGCTCAATCTCGACGGAGGATCAGCCCCAGCATTTT. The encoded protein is CASSISTEDQPQHF. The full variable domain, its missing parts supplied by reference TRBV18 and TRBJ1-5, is NAGVMQNPRHLVRRRGQEARLRCSPMKGHSHVYWYRQLPEEGLKFMVYLQKENIIDESGMPKERFSAEFPKEGPSILRIQQVVRGDSAAYFCASSISTEDQPQHFGDGTRLSIL.

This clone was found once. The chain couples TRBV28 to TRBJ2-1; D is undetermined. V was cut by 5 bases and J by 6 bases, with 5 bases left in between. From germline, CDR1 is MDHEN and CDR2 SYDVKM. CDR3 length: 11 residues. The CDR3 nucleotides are TGTGCCAGCAGTCAATTCAATGAGCAGTTCTTC. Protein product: CASSQFNEQFF.

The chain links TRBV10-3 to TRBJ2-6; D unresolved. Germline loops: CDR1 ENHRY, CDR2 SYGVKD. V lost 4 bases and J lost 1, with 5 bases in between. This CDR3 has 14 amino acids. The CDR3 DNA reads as TGTGCCATCAGTGGGCAGTCTGGGGCCAACGTCCTGACTTTC. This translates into CAISGQSGANVLTF.

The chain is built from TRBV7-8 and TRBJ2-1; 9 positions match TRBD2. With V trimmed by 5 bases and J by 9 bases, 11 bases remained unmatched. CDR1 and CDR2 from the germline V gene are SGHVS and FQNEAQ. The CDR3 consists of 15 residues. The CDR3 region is CASSLRLAAGGEQFF. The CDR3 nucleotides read TGTGCCAGCAGCCTCCGACTAGCGGCAGGGGGTGAGCAGTTCTTC. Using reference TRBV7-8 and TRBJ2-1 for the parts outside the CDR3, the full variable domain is GAGVSQSPRYKVAKRGQDVALRCDPISGHVSLFWYQQALGQGPEFLTYFQNEAQLDKSGLPSDRFFAERPEGSVSTLKIQRTQQEDSAVYLCASSLRLAAGGEQFFGPGTRLTVL.

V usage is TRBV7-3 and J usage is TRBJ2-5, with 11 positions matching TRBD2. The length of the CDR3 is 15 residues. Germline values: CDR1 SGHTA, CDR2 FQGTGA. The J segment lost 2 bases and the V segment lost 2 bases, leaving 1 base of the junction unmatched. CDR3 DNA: TGTGCCAGCAGCTTACTAGCGGGGGGTCAAGAGACCCAGTACTTC. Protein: CASSLLAGGQETQYF.

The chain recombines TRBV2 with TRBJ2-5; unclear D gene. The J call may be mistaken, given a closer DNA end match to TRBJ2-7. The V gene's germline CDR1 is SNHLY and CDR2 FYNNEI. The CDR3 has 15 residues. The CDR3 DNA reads TGTGCCAGCAGTGATTTCGTTCGGTTATCCTACGAGCAGTACTTC. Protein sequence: CASSDFVRLSYEQYF.

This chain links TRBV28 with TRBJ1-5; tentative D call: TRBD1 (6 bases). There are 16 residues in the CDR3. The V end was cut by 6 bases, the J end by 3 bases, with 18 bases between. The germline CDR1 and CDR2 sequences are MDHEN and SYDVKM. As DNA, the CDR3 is TGTGCCAGCAGGGCCTCGGACAGTTTGATCAATCAGCCCCAGCATTTT. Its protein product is CASRASDSLINQPQHF. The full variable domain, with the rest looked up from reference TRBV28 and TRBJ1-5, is DVKVTQSSRYLVKRTGEKVFLECVQDMDHENMFWYRQDPGLGLRLIYFSYDVKMKEKGDIPEGYSVSREKKERFSLILESASTNQTSMYLCASRASDSLINQPQHFGDGTRLSIL.

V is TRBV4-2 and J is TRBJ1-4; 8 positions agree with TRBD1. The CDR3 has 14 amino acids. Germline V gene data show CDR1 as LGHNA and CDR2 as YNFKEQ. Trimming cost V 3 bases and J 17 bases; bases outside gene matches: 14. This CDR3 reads CASSQDRVGPPSFF. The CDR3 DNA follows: TGTGCCAGCAGCCAGGACAGGGTCGGGCCCCCGTCCTTTTTT.

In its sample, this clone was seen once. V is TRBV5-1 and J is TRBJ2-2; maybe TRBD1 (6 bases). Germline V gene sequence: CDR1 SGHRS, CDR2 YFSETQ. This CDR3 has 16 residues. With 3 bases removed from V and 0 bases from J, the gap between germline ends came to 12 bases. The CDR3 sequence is CASSWDISANTGELFF. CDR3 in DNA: TGCGCCAGCAGCTGGGACATCTCCGCGAACACCGGGGAGCTGTTTTTT.

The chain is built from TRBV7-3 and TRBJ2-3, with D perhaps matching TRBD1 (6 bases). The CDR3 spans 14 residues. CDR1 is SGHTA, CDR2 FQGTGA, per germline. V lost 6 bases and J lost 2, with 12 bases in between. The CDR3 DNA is TGTGCCAGCAGTAGGACAGCTAACACAGATACGCAGTATTTT. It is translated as CASSRTANTDTQYF.

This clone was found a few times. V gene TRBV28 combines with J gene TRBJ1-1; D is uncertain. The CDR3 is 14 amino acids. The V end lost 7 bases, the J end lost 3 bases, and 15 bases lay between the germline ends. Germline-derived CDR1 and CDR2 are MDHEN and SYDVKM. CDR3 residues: CASNTQGRDTEAFF. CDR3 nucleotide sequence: TGTGCCAGCAATACCCAAGGGAGGGACACTGAAGCTTTCTTT.